The entry below gives a single TCR beta chain sequence along with its context. Germline-derived CDR1 and CDR2 are SGHRS and YFSETQ. The V end was cut by 0 bases, the J end by 6 bases, with 6 bases between. The CDR3 totals 12 residues. This sample is drawn from a study of blood T cell repertoires in COVID-19. Study details: Specimens from acute and convalescent COVID-19 originated in the United States, Italy and Spain.

As handled by the study authors: Reference gene primer amplification gave estimated nucleated cell counts. Measured with immunoSEQ multiplex PCR; TCRdb has only the in-frame clones, and not every one. V and J calls plus clone size are reproduced from that table; the DNA served to infer D and trimming. The table includes some 30,000 clones, approximately 85% detected once. This chain links TRBV5-1 with TRBJ1-2; D gene unclear. Sample: peripheral blood. The receptor was isolated from a man aged 60-69 years with active COVID-19. CDR3: CASSLAGDGYTF. CDR3 nucleotides: TGCGCCAGCAGCTTGGCCGGGGATGGCTACACCTTC.